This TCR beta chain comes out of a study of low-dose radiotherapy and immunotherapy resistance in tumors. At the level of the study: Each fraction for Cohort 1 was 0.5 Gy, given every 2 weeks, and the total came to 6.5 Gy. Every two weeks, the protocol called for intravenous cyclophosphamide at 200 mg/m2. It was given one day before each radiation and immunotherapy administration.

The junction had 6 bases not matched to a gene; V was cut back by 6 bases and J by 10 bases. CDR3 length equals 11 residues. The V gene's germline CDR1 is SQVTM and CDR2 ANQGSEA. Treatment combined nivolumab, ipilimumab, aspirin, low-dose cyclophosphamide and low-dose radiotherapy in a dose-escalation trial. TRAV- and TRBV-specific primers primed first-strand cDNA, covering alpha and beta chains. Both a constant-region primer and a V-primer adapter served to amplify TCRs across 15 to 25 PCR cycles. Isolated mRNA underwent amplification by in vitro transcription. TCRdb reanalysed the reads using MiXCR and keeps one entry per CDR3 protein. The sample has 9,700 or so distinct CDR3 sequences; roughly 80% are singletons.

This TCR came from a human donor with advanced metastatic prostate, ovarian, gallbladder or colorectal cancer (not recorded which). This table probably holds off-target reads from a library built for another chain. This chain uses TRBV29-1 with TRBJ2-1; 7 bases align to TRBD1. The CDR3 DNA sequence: TGCAGCGTCCCGAGACAGGGAGAGCAGTTCTTC. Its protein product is CSVPRQGEQFF.